What follows is one T cell receptor beta chain and its context. The data derive from a study of blood T cells in healthy people across ages. The CDR3 loop spans 14 amino acids. V was clipped by 4 bases and J by 7 bases; unmatched bases: 6. The germline gives CDR1 ENHRY, CDR2 SYGVKD. Combining a sample-barcoded 5' primer with a J-beta primer mix, a second PCR ran for about 7 to 12 cycles. Each cDNA molecule was tagged by a template-switch adaptor that had 12 random nucleotides. MiXCR, run by TCRdb on the 5' RACE reads, gives a single entry per CDR3 protein. The sample carries 980,000 or so distinct CDR3 sequences, around 48% recorded once.

The chain uses TRBV10-3 and TRBJ1-5, with 8 bases lining up with TRBD1. The sample was blood. The sequence was obtained from a man younger than 45 in good health. Here the CDR3 reads CAISVDRAAQPQHF. The CDR3 DNA reads as TGTGCCATCAGTGTGGACAGGGCCGCCCAGCCCCAGCATTTT.